The sequence of this TCR beta chain was determined in a study of regulatory T cells in long-lasting Graves disease. General observations from the study: Small sample size may have lowered accuracy. Persistent disease was characterized by preferential usage of TRBV28, TRBJ1-2 and TRBJ2-5.

With iRepertoire HTBI primers and Arm-PCR of CDR3 regions, TCR beta libraries were built. Each CDR3 protein gets one entry after TCRdb re-called the multiplex PCR reads with MiXCR. The data contain roughly 560,000 distinct CDR3 sequences, approximately 12% of them singletons. The time point denotes: newly diagnosed GD, antithyroid drugs for less than 3 months. PBMCs provided the RNA from which the TCR library was made. This clonotype was seen ten or more times. As yet, its antigen is unknown. CDR1 and CDR2 (germline): KGHSH, LQKENI. CDR3 length equals 14 residues. Trimming cost V 0 bases and J 16 bases; bases outside gene matches: 12. This sample also belongs to another study, concerning T cells in Graves' hyperthyroidism and ophthalmopathy. From that paper: Researchers report that a 13 V-J model separated ophthalmopathy from stable hyperthyroidism.

Sequenced material: peripheral blood mononuclear cells (PBMCs), taken at new diagnosis, from a patient treated with antithyroid drugs. This clonotype was obtained from a woman aged 25 to 39 with Graves disease. This sequence joins TRBV18 and TRBJ2-1; TRBD2 matches 7 bases. In DNA, the CDR3 is TGTGCCAGCTCACCACCGATTACTAGCGAGGATCACTTCTTC. Translating it yields CASSPPITSEDHFF. The full variable domain, its missing parts supplied by reference TRBV18 and TRBJ2-1, is NAGVMQNPRHLVRRRGQEARLRCSPMKGHSHVYWYRQLPEEGLKFMVYLQKENIIDESGMPKERFSAEFPKEGPSILRIQQVVRGDSAAYFCASSPPITSEDHFFGPGTRLTVL.